This TCR beta chain was documented in a study of blood T cell repertoires in COVID-19 (TCRdb year 2020). Turning to the overall study: Collaborator samples came from the United States, Italy and Spain and covered acute and convalescent phases of COVID-19. The material from the prospective study consisted of cDNA or gDNA derived from T cells, B-cell-depleted T cells, or PBMCs. The dataset comprised deeply sampled blood TCRbeta repertoires from subjects exposed to, actively infected with, or recovered from COVID-19. A freely available public database, intended as a resource for researchers studying the immune response to SARS-CoV-2, is where the repertoires were released. Samples came from the ongoing ImmuneRACE study (first 160 participants) plus 1,254 subjects from 6 global collaborators. Sample metadata almost always included a de-identified subject ID, COVID-19 status, age in years and sex. Where available, HLA class I and class II types were taken from metadata supplied by the sample provider and were not determined by assay-based typing. Overall results and qualifications from the work: The quantity of clinical and demographic metadata differed by source and by participant and was supplied without curation.

Details on this clone: What antigen it recognizes has not been identified. Base qualities are not provided; no much larger clone lies one nucleotide away.

The immunoSEQ Assay, a bias-controlled multiplex PCR, was used to amplify TCRbeta CDR3 regions from genomic DNA. The source study handled its data this way. Within the assay, amplification of reference gene primers was used to estimate how many nucleated cells each sample contained. To quantify the absolute abundance of each unique TCRbeta CDR3 rearrangement, sequence reads were collapsed and filtered. For each sample, productive Simpson clonality was calculated by taking the square root of Simpson's diversity index across productive rearrangements. TCRdb stores this immuneACCESS table with in-frame sequences only. Part of the clones is absent; in the studies checked, under half of the shortfall reflects unresolved V genes, and no reason is known for the rest. V and J calls and clone size are copied from that table; D and trimming were computed from the DNA. This sample is represented by tens of thousands of clones; nearly 80% of them were singletons. Of the sample, approximately 24% is held by the ten largest clones.

Inclusive of the bounding cysteine and phenylalanine, the CDR3 is 14 residues long. Only CDR3 DNA is held: 42 bases, read in frame from base 1. CDR1 and CDR2, looked up from the germline V gene, are SNHLY and FYNNEI. V loses 7 bases of germline sequence and J loses 7 bases, and the interval between the two ends is 19 bases. Collaborating institutions collected whole blood in K2EDTA tubes following their own protocols. For TCRbeta analysis, collaborators shipped samples as frozen whole blood, isolated PBMCs, or DNA extracted from either of those sample types. The source material was peripheral blood. Here the chain combines TRBV2 and TRBJ1-2; TRBD1 is a weak D gene call, 6 bases matching. The receptor was isolated from a human donor in a cohort sampled during active COVID-19. The sequence in DNA is TGTGCCAGCAACGGGGGGGTGGACAGCGGTGGCTACACCTTC. This yields the protein CASNGGVDSGGYTF.